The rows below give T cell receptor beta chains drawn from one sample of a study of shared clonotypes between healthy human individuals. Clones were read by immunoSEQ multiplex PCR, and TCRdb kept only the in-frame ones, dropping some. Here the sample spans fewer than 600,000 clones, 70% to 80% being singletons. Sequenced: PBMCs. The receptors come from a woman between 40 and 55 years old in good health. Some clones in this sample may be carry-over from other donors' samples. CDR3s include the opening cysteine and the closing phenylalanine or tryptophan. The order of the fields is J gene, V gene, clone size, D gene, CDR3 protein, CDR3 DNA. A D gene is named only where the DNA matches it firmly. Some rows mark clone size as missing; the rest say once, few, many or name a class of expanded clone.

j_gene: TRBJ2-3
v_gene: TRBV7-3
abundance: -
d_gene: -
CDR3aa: CASSDRGGGTDTQYF
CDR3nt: TGTGCCAGCAGCGACAGGGGAGGGGGCACAGATACGCAGTATTTT

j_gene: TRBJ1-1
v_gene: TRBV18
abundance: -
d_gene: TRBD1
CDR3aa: CASSRDRGEAFF
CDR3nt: TGTGCCAGCTCCCGGGACAGGGGTGAAGCTTTCTTT

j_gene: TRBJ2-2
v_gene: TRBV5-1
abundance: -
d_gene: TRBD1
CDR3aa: CASRPRQGASGELFF
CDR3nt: TGCGCCAGCAGGCCGCGACAGGGGGCGTCCGGGGAGCTGTTTTTT

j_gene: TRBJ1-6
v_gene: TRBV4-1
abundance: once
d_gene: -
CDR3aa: CASSQGSRPYNSPLHF
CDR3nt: TGCGCCAGCAGCCAAGGCTCGCGACCGTATAATTCACCCCTCCACTTT

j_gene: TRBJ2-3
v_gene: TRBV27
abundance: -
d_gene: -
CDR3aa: CASSLHVGTDTQYF
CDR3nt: TGTGCCAGCAGTTTACACGTGGGGACAGATACGCAGTATTTT

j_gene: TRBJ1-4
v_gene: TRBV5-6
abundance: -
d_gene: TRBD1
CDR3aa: CASSSFGTGREKLFF
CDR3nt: TGTGCCAGCAGCTCGTTCGGGACAGGGAGGGAAAAACTGTTTTTT

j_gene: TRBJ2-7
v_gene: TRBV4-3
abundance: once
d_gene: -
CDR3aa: CASSQDPGFWGEQYF
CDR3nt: TGCGCCAGCAGCCAAGACCCCGGATTTTGGGGCGAGCAGTACTTC

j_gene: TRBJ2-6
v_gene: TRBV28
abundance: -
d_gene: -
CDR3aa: CASSYQGSGANVLTF
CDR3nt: TGTGCCAGCAGTTATCAGGGATCTGGGGCCAACGTCCTGACTTTC

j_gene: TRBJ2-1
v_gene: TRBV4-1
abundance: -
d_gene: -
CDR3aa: CASSQGFLFRHDNEQFF
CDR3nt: TGCGCCAGCAGCCAAGGATTCCTATTTAGGCATGACAATGAGCAGTTCTTC

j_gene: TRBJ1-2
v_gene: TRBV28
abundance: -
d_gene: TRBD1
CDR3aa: CASSEQGDYGYTF
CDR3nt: TGTGCCAGCAGTGAACAGGGGGACTATGGCTACACCTTC

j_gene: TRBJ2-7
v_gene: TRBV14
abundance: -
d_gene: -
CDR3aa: CASSQDLPGEVEQYF
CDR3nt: TGTGCCAGCAGCCAAGATCTACCGGGAGAAGTCGAGCAGTACTTC

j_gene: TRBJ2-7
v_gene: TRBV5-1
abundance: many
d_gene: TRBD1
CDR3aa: CASSLTGTGVSEQYF
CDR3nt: TGCGCCAGCAGCCTAACCGGGACAGGGGTCTCCGAGCAGTACTTC

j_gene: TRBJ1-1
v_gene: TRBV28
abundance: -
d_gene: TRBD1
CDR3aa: CASGIGTVNTEAFF
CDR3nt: TGTGCCAGCGGAATAGGGACAGTGAACACTGAAGCTTTCTTT

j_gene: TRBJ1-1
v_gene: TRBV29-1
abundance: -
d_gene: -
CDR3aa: CSVEGRGLNTEAFF
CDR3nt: TGCAGCGTTGAAGGTAGGGGTTTGAACACTGAAGCTTTCTTT

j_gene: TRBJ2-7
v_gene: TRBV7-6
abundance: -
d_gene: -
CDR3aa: CASRPQAHSYEQYF
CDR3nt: TGTGCCAGCAGACCACAGGCTCACTCCTACGAGCAGTACTTC

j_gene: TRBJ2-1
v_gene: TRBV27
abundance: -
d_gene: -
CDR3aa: CASKDLNEQFF
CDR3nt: TGTGCCAGCAAGGATTTGAATGAGCAGTTCTTC

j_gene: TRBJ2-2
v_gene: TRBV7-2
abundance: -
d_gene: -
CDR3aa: CASSLAVVGTGELFF
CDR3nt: TGTGCCAGCAGCTTAGCGGTTGTGGGTACCGGGGAGCTGTTTTTT

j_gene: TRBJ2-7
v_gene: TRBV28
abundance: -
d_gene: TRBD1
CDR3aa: CASIKQGSFYEQYF
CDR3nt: TGTGCCAGCATCAAACAGGGGAGTTTCTACGAGCAGTACTTC

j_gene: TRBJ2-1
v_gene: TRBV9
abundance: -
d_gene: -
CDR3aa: CASSVGGMGTNEQFF
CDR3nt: TGTGCCAGCAGCGTAGGGGGTATGGGGACGAATGAGCAGTTCTTC

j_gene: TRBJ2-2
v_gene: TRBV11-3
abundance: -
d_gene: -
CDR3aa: CASSLDPRVSTGELFF
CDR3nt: TGTGCCAGCAGCTTAGATCCCAGGGTTAGCACCGGGGAGCTGTTTTTT

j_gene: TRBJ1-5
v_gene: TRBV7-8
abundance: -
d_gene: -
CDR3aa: CASSFGRNQPQHF
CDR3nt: TGTGCCAGCAGCTTCGGGCGGAATCAGCCCCAGCATTTT

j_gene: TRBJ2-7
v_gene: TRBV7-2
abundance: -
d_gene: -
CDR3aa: CASSLASQGTTYEQYF
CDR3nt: TGTGCCAGCAGCTTAGCCTCGCAGGGGACAACCTACGAGCAGTACTTC

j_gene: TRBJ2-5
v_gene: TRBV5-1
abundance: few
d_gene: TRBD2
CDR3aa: CASSPGLAGQETQYF
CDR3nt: TGCGCCAGCAGCCCGGGACTAGCGGGACAAGAGACCCAGTACTTC

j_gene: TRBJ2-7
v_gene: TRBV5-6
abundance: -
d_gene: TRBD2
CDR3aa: CASSLGLAGALYEQYF
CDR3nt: TGTGCCAGCAGCCTTGGACTAGCGGGAGCGCTCTACGAGCAGTACTTC

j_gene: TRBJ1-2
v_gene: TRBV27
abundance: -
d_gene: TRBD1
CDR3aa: CACRQGVRRGYTF
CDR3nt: TGTGCCTGCAGACAGGGGGTCAGGCGTGGCTACACCTTC

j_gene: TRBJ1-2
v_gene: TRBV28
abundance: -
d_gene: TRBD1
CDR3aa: CASSSPGQGGYGYTF
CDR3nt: TGTGCCAGCAGTTCCCCCGGACAGGGTGGCTATGGCTACACCTTC

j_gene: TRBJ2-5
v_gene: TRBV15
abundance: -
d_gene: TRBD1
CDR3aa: CATSRTGGLQETQYF
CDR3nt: TGTGCCACCAGCAGGACAGGGGGCCTACAAGAGACCCAGTACTTC

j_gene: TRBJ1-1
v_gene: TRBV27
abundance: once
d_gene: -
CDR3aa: CASSLFTGSVEAFF
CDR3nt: TGTGCCAGCAGTTTATTCACAGGGTCGGTTGAAGCTTTCTTT

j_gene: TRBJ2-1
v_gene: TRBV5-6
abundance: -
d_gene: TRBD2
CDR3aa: CASSLALAGSYNEQFF
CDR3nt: TGTGCCAGCAGCTTGGCGCTAGCGGGGTCCTACAATGAGCAGTTCTTC

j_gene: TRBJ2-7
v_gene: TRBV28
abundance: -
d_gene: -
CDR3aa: CASRQGGSYEQYF
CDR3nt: TGTGCCAGCAGGCAGGGGGGCTCCTACGAGCAGTACTTC

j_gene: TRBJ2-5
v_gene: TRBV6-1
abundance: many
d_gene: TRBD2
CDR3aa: CASSREGVETQYF
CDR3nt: TGTGCCAGCAGCCGGGAGGGGGTGGAGACCCAGTACTTC

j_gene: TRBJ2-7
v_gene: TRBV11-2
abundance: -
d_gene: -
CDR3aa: CASSLDIDYEQYF
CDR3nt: TGTGCCAGCAGCTTAGATATAGACTACGAGCAGTACTTC

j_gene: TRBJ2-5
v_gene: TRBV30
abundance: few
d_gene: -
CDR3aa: CAWSVWARQETQYF
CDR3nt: TGTGCCTGGAGTGTATGGGCTAGACAAGAGACCCAGTACTTC

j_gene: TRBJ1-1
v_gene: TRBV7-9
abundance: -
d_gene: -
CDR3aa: CASSLDQPAPEAFF
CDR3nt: TGTGCCAGCAGTTTAGACCAGCCAGCCCCGGAAGCTTTCTTT

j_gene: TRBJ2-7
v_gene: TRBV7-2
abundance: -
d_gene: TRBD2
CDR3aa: CASSHGTSAYEQYF
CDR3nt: TGTGCCAGCAGCCATGGGACTAGCGCCTACGAGCAGTACTTC

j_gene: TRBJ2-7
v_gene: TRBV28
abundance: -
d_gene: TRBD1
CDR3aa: CASRPQGASEQYF
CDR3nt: TGTGCCAGCAGACCACAGGGGGCTTCCGAGCAGTACTTC

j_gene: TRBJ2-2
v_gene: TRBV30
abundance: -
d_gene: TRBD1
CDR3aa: CAWTAGDRDTGELFF
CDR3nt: TGTGCCTGGACCGCTGGGGACAGGGACACCGGGGAGCTGTTTTTT

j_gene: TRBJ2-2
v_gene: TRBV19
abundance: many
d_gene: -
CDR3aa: CASKIEGSGELFF
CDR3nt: TGTGCCAGTAAAATCGAGGGGTCCGGGGAGCTGTTTTTT

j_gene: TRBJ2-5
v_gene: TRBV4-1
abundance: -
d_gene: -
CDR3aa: CASSQIRGQETQYF
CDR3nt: TGCGCCAGCAGCCAAATACGCGGACAAGAGACCCAGTACTTC

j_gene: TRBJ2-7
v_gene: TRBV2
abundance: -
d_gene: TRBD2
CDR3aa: CASSGIAGSPSEQYF
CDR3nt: TGTGCCAGCAGTGGCATAGCGGGAAGCCCCTCCGAGCAGTACTTC

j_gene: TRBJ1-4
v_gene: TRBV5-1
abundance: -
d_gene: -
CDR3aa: CASSLDTGMQKLFF
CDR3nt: TGCGCCAGCAGCTTGGATACAGGGATGCAAAAACTGTTTTTT

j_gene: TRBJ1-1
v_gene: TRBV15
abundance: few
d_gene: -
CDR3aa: CATSRGGFLNTEAFF
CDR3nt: TGTGCCACCAGCAGGGGGGGGTTTCTCAACACTGAAGCTTTCTTT

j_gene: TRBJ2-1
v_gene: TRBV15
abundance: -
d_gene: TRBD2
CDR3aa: CATSRGGAGTKHNEQFF
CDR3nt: TGTGCCACCAGCAGGGGGGGAGCAGGGACTAAACACAATGAGCAGTTCTTC

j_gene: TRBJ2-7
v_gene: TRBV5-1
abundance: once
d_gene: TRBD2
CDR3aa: CASSLFVSGVAGGYEQYF
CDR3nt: TGCGCCAGCAGCTTGTTCGTGTCCGGGGTAGCGGGAGGGTACGAGCAGTACTTC

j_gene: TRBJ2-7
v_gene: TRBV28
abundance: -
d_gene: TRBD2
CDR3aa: CASSEGLAAQYF
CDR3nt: TGTGCCAGCAGTGAGGGACTAGCGGCGCAGTACTTC

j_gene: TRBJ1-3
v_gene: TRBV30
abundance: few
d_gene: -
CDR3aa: CAWTSGNTIYF
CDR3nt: TGTGCCTGGACAAGTGGAAACACCATATATTTT

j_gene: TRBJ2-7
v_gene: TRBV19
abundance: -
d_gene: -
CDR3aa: CASSPWSRPYEQYF
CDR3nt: TGTGCCAGTAGTCCCTGGAGCAGACCTTACGAGCAGTACTTC

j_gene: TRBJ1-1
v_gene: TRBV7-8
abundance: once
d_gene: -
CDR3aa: CASSLIPGVNTEAFF
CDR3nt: TGTGCCAGCAGCTTAATCCCAGGGGTGAACACTGAAGCTTTCTTT

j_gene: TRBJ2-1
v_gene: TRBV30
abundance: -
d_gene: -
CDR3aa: CAWDNLALQFF
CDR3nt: TGTGCCTGGGACAATCTAGCACTTCAGTTCTTC

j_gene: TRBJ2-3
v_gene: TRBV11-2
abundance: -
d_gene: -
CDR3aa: CASSLTGGEDTQYF
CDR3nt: TGTGCCAGCAGCTTAACCGGGGGAGAAGATACGCAGTATTTT

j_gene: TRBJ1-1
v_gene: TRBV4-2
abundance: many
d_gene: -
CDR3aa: CASSQGPPTEAFF
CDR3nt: TGTGCCAGCAGCCAAGGGCCCCCGACTGAAGCTTTCTTT

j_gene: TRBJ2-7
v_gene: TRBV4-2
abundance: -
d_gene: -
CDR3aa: CASSQHDQQYF
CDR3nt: TGTGCCAGCAGCCAGCACGATCAGCAGTACTTC

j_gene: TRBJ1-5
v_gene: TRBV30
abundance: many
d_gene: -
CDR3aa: CACQTQPQHF
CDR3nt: TGTGCCTGCCAAACCCAGCCCCAGCATTTT